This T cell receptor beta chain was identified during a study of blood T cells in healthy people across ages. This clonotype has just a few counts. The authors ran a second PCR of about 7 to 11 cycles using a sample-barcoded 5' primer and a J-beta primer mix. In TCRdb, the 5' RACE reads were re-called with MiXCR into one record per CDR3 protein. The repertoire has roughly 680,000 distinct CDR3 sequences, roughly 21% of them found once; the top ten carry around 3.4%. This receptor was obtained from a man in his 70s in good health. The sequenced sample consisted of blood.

CDR3 DNA: TGTGCCAGCAGCGCCGGACAGGGGTCCAAAAACATTCAGTACTTC. It is translated as CASSAGQGSKNIQYF. The V and J genes are TRBV2 and TRBJ2-4, with TRBD1 identical over 9 bases. CDR3 length: 15 residues. Germline CDR1 reads SNHLY; CDR2 reads FYNNEI. V lost 6 bases, J lost 2 bases, and 5 bases stayed unmatched.